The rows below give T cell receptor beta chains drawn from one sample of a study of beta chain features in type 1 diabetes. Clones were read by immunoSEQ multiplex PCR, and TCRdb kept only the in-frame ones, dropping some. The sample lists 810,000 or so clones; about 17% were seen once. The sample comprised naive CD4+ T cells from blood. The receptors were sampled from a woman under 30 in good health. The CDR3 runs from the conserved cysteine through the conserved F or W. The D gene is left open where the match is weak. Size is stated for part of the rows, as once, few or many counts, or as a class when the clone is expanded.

TGTGCCAGCAGCCAAGAAGCGGTAAACAATGAGCAGTTCTTC,CASSQEAVNNEQFF,TRBJ2-1,.,TRBV4-2,few
TGTGCCAGCAGAGACAGTCCCGGGATCTACGAGCAGTACTTC,CASRDSPGIYEQYF,TRBJ2-7,.,TRBV6-6,.
TGTGCCACATCAACCCTCTCCTACAATGAGCAGTTCTTC,CATSTLSYNEQFF,TRBJ2-1,.,TRBV2,few
TGTGCCAGCAGCCGACAAGGTCTTAGCAATCAGCCCCAGCATTTT,CASSRQGLSNQPQHF,TRBJ1-5,.,TRBV5-6,.
TGTGCCAGCAGCCAAGAGCTGAGACAGGGGGCGAACACCGGGGAGCTGTTTTTT,CASSQELRQGANTGELFF,TRBJ2-2,TRBD1,TRBV4-2,.
TGTGCCAGCAGTGTTGACAGGAGAGAAACCGGGGAGCTGTTTTTT,CASSVDRRETGELFF,TRBJ2-2,.,TRBV6-5,.
TGTGCCAGCAGTACGACCCTCCAGAACACAGATACGCAGTATTTT,CASSTTLQNTDTQYF,TRBJ2-3,.,TRBV28,once
TGCGCCAGCAGCCAAGACCGGGCGCAAGAGACCCAGTACTTC,CASSQDRAQETQYF,TRBJ2-5,.,TRBV4-1,.
TGTGCCAGCAGCGCGTACTCGGGACTCGTCCGCGAGCAGTACTTC,CASSAYSGLVREQYF,TRBJ2-7,.,TRBV11-1,.
TGTGCCAGCAGCTTATACCCAGGGGATACCCAGTACTTC,CASSLYPGDTQYF,TRBJ2-5,.,TRBV7-2,.
TGTGCCAGCAGCCCCGTTCGAGAGACCAAAAACATTCAGTACTTC,CASSPVRETKNIQYF,TRBJ2-4,.,TRBV7-2,.
TGTGCCAGCAGTTACGGTCCAGGGGACAATGAGCAGTTCTTC,CASSYGPGDNEQFF,TRBJ2-1,.,TRBV6-6,few
TGTGCCAGCAGCCAAGATTCTACTCTACTGCCGTATTTT,CASSQDSTLLPYF,TRBJ2-3,.,TRBV14,.
TGTGCCAGCAGCTGGGATGGAGAGCAGTACTTC,CASSWDGEQYF,TRBJ2-7,.,TRBV5-4,.
TGTGCCAATCAAAGCCCCCCAACAGACAGGTCCGACGGGACTAAAAACTCGAGGGAGTTCTTC,CANQSPPTDRSDGTKNSREFF,TRBJ2-1,.,TRBV19,.
TGTGCCAGCAGTTACCCGGACAGAGTCTACGAGCAGTACTTC,CASSYPDRVYEQYF,TRBJ2-7,.,TRBV6-6,few
TGTGCCAGCAGGGGCAATGAGCAGTTCTTC,CASRGNEQFF,TRBJ2-1,.,TRBV28,.
TGTGCCAGCAGCCAAGAATCCCCAGGAGGGGCTTTCTTT,CASSQESPGGAFF,TRBJ1-1,.,TRBV4-2,.
TGTGCCAGCAGGACTGATCGGTTCGGCTATGGCTACACCTTC,CASRTDRFGYGYTF,TRBJ1-2,.,TRBV6-5,.
TGTGCCAGCAGTTCGACCCCTGGACAGGGACGTGGCTACACCTTC,CASSSTPGQGRGYTF,TRBJ1-2,TRBD1,TRBV28,few
TGTGCCAGCTCACCGAGACTAGCGGGGAGCACCGGGGAGCTGTTTTTT,CASSPRLAGSTGELFF,TRBJ2-2,TRBD2,TRBV18,.
TGTGCCAGTGCAACTCTTATCAGGGAAAAACTGTTTTTT,CASATLIREKLFF,TRBJ1-4,.,TRBV27,.
TGTGCCAGCAGCAAAGGGCAGACAGGGGTCGACGAGCAGTACTTC,CASSKGQTGVDEQYF,TRBJ2-7,.,TRBV21-1,.
TGTGCCAGCAGCTTACGAGATACGCAGTATTTT,CASSLRDTQYF,TRBJ2-3,.,TRBV11-2,many
TGCGCCAGCAGCCAAGATAGGACAGGGGGCGCCGAGACCCAGTACTTC,CASSQDRTGGAETQYF,TRBJ2-5,TRBD1,TRBV4-3,.
TGTGCCAGCAGGTTGGGGAGCGGGATAAGTTCCTACAATGAGCAGTTCTTC,CASRLGSGISSYNEQFF,TRBJ2-1,TRBD2,TRBV4-2,few
TGTGCCAGCAGCCCGCACCGGGACATCCCCTACGAGCAGTACTTC,CASSPHRDIPYEQYF,TRBJ2-7,.,TRBV7-9,few
TGCGCCAGCAGCCAAGAATTAGCTAGCGGGAGCGCTTATTCAAACATTCAGTACTTC,CASSQELASGSAYSNIQYF,TRBJ2-4,TRBD2,TRBV4-3,few
TGTGCCAGCAATCCCTGGCCCGCCTGGGGGACAGATACGCAGTATTTT,CASNPWPAWGTDTQYF,TRBJ2-3,.,TRBV27,few
TGTGCCAGCAGTCCCACGAATCCGGGACTAAGCTACAATGAGCAGTTCTTC,CASSPTNPGLSYNEQFF,TRBJ2-1,TRBD2,TRBV27,.
TGTGCCAGCAGGGATACAGGAGGAGAGCAGTTCTTC,CASRDTGGEQFF,TRBJ2-1,.,TRBV2,.
TGTGCCAGCAGCCAAGGGACAGGAGTGAAGGAGAGACATGGCTACACCTTC,CASSQGTGVKERHGYTF,TRBJ1-2,TRBD1,TRBV4-2,.
TGTGCCAGCAGCTTAGGAGGGACAGCTCCCTACGAGCAGTACTTC,CASSLGGTAPYEQYF,TRBJ2-7,TRBD1,TRBV7-2,.
TGTGCCAGCAGGGAAACAGGGCCCGCCTACGAGCAGTACTTC,CASRETGPAYEQYF,TRBJ2-7,.,TRBV6-1,.
TGTGCCAGCAGCTCTGACAGGGCCTCCGAGCAGTACTTC,CASSSDRASEQYF,TRBJ2-7,TRBD1,TRBV11-2,few
TGTGCCAGCAGCCAACAGGGTCATACCACTGAAGCTTTCTTT,CASSQQGHTTEAFF,TRBJ1-1,.,TRBV14,.
TGTGCCAGCAGTGTTAATGGGGCCAACGTCCTGACTTTC,CASSVNGANVLTF,TRBJ2-6,.,TRBV25-1,few
TGTGCCAGCTCACCCGGGACAGCCTACGAGCAGTACTTC,CASSPGTAYEQYF,TRBJ2-7,TRBD1,TRBV18,.
TGTGCCAGCAGCTTGGCCCAGACTAGCGGGAACAATGAGCAGTTCTTC,CASSLAQTSGNNEQFF,TRBJ2-1,TRBD2,TRBV5-4,.
TGTGCCAGCAGCTTCTCGGGAGTTGTAGATACGCAGTATTTT,CASSFSGVVDTQYF,TRBJ2-3,.,TRBV9,few
TGTGCCAGCAGCTTAGCAGGTTCCTACGAGCAGTACTTC,CASSLAGSYEQYF,TRBJ2-7,.,TRBV7-3,.